The T cell receptor (beta chain) described here comes from a study of response to subunit inactivated influenza vaccine. Findings of the study overall: Each seasonal influenza vaccination recruits few new T cells, the authors suggested.

Turning to this clonotype: Its cognate antigen is unknown.

The germline V gene encodes CDR1 SGHTA and CDR2 FQGNSA. The CDR3 runs 15 residues. Trimming took 5 bases from V and 4 from J, leaving 17 bases between them. One entry per CDR3 protein, called by TCRdb with MiXCR from the RT-PCR reads. The sample holds roughly 500,000 distinct CDR3 sequences, more than 15% seen once. The source is a man between 50 and 75 years old who received an inactivated influenza vaccine. The material sequenced was CD4+ T cells sorted from PBMCs, taken less than 25 months after vaccination. This rearrangement joins TRBV7-2 to TRBJ2-5; no definite D call. CDR3 bases: TGTGCCAGCAGCCGGCGGACGCTTGGGTCAGAGACCCAGTACTTC. This sequence encodes CASSRRTLGSETQYF.